The 26 T cell receptor beta chains in this list originate from one sample, sequenced in a study of cytomegalovirus exposure and HLA in healthy donors. The repertoire was sequenced with immunoSEQ multiplex PCR; TCRdb's copy has only in-frame clones and lacks some. The sample contains some 170,000 clones, 85% of which appear only once. The sequenced sample was PBMCs. These receptors were collected from a man under 40 in good health and CMV-seropositive.

The chain employs TRBV7-9 and TRBJ1-2; 10 bases map to TRBD1. Germline values: CDR1 SEHNR, CDR2 FQNEAQ (reference sequence). The CDR3 is 15 residues long. Trimming removed 5 bases from V and 4 bases from J; junction bases left unmatched: 7. In DNA form, the CDR3 reads TGTGCCAGCAGCCTTGGGACAGGGGAGGGCTATGGCTACACCTTC. Encoded protein: CASSLGTGEGYGYTF.

The chain recombines TRBV9 with TRBJ2-1; the match to TRBD1 covers 9 bases. The junction had 6 bases not matched to a gene; V was cut back by 4 bases and J by 4 bases. This CDR3 is 15 amino acids long. The germline CDR1 and CDR2 sequences are SGDLS and YYNGEE. The CDR3 DNA sequence: TGTGCCAGCAGCCCCTGGGGGACAGGGTACAATGAGCAGTTCTTC. It translates to CASSPWGTGYNEQFF.

The chain combines TRBV7-8 with TRBJ1-5; 10 bases line up with TRBD1. Trimming cost V 1 base and J 7 bases; bases outside gene matches: 10. Germline V gives CDR1 SGHVS, CDR2 FQNEAQ. The CDR3 consists of 17 residues. This CDR3 reads CASSLVGDRGKWQPQHF. In nucleotides, the CDR3 is TGTGCCAGCAGCTTAGTGGGGGACAGGGGCAAGTGGCAGCCCCAGCATTTT.

The chain links TRBV6-5 to TRBJ2-7; D is perhaps TRBD2 (5 bases). This CDR3 is 14 amino acids long. Germline V gives CDR1 MNHEY, CDR2 SVGAGI. Here the CDR3 DNA reads TGTGCTTCCTCAGAGGCCCCAGCGGTACGCGAGCAGTACTTC. Translating gives CASSEAPAVREQYF.

This clone was found once. This chain connects TRBV29-1 to TRBJ1-2, with D tentatively TRBD1 (6 bases). Between the trimmed V and J ends, which lost 6 bases and 2 bases, there was a span of 16 bases. CDR1 and CDR2 from the germline V gene are SQVTM and ANQGSEA. The CDR3 runs 14 residues. The CDR3 here is CSVTGTRLNYGYTF. The CDR3, as DNA: TGCAGCGTCACAGGGACACGATTAAACTATGGCTACACCTTC.

V gene TRBV4-3 combines with J gene TRBJ1-5; D is unresolved. Germline CDR1 reads LGHNA; CDR2 reads YSLEER. Trimming took 1 base from V and 0 from J, leaving 10 bases between them. This CDR3 has 16 residues. CDR3: CASSQGAGNSNQPQHF. DNA of the CDR3: TGCGCCAGCAGCCAAGGGGCAGGAAATAGCAATCAGCCCCAGCATTTT.

The chain combines TRBV27 with TRBJ1-2, with TRBD1 matching 8 bases. V dropped 4 bases and J dropped 4; count of bases not matched to a gene: 5. The CDR3 extends over 14 amino acids. Germline V lookup: CDR1 MNHEY, CDR2 SMNVEV (reference sequence). CDR3 DNA sequence: TGTGCCAGCAGTTATTCGACAGGGGCCTATGGCTACACCTTC. Protein product: CASSYSTGAYGYTF.

This chain joins TRBV6-5 and TRBJ2-7; 7 nucleotides agree with TRBD1. The CDR3 totals 15 residues. Germline V gene lookup returns CDR1 MNHEY and CDR2 SVGAGI. The V and J ends lost 2 bases and 4 bases, in that order; junction bases with no gene match: 8. The CDR3 reads CASSYEGAATYEQYF. In DNA form, the CDR3 reads TGTGCCAGCAGTTACGAGGGGGCTGCCACTTACGAGCAGTACTTC.

The chain carries TRBV18 and TRBJ1-5, with 7 bases identical to TRBD1. The V gene's germline CDR1 is KGHSH and CDR2 LQKENI. The CDR3 runs to 16 residues. With 6 bases clipped from V and 2 bases from J, the junction kept 10 bases outside the gene matches. The CDR3 bases are TGTGCCAGCTCTTCCGGGACAGATCTAGGCAATCAGCCCCAGCATTTT. Translating it yields CASSSGTDLGNQPQHF. Full variable domain (rest looked up from reference TRBV18 and TRBJ1-5): NAGVMQNPRHLVRRRGQEARLRCSPMKGHSHVYWYRQLPEEGLKFMVYLQKENIIDESGMPKERFSAEFPKEGPSILRIQQVVRGDSAAYFCASSSGTDLGNQPQHFGDGTRLSIL.

This clone was recorded only once. The chain uses TRBV5-1 and TRBJ2-1; 9 bases fit TRBD2. V shed 2 bases and J 5 bases; nucleotides not matched to a gene: 14. There are 18 residues in the CDR3. Germline V gene data show CDR1 as SGHRS and CDR2 as YFSETQ. The CDR3 loop is CASSFNGPLAGEHNEQFF. CDR3 nucleotides: TGCGCCAGCAGCTTTAACGGGCCCTTAGCGGGGGAGCACAATGAGCAGTTCTTC.

The rearrangement links TRBV5-6 to TRBJ2-5; D is unresolved. Germline V lookup: CDR1 SGHDT, CDR2 YYEEEE. The CDR3 runs to 11 residues. The ends were cut back, 0 bases at V and 9 bases at J, with 6 bases in the middle. This chain's CDR3 is CASSLERAQYF. The CDR3 DNA follows: TGTGCCAGCAGCTTGGAACGGGCCCAGTACTTC. The variable domain in full, with the rest retrieved from reference TRBV5-6 and TRBJ2-5, is DAGVTQSPTHLIKTRGQQVTLRCSPKSGHDTVSWYQQALGQGPQFIFQYYEEEERQRGNFPDRFSGHQFPNYSSELNVNALLLGDSALYLCASSLERAQYFGPGTRLLVL.

The chain uses TRBV18 and TRBJ2-3; D possibly corresponds to TRBD2 (6 bases). Germline CDR1 KGHSH, CDR2 LQKENI. V lost 4 bases to trimming and J lost 4 bases, with 9 bases between them. There are 13 residues in the CDR3. CDR3 in DNA: TGTGCCAGCTCACGGAGGGATTCAGATACGCAGTATTTT. It translates to CASSRRDSDTQYF.

V is TRBV10-1 and J is TRBJ2-1, with 8 nucleotides matching TRBD1. The trim removed 0 bases at V and 7 bases at J, leaving 17 bases unmatched. CDR1 is WNHNN, CDR2 SYGVQD, per germline (reference sequence). The CDR3 covers 19 residues. The CDR3 loop reads CASSESKWSGGQGANEQFF. DNA of the CDR3: TGCGCCAGCAGTGAGTCGAAATGGTCCGGTGGACAGGGCGCAAATGAGCAGTTCTTC.

The rearrangement joins TRBV7-8 to TRBJ2-1; 9 bases fit TRBD2. The CDR3 consists of 14 residues. V gave up 6 bases and J gave up 6 bases; unmatched junction bases: 6. Germline V lookup: CDR1 SGHVS, CDR2 FQNEAQ. CDR3 region: CASRRGGQSNEQFF. The CDR3 bases are TGTGCCAGCAGGCGGGGGGGCCAATCCAATGAGCAGTTCTTC.

The chain uses TRBV29-1 and TRBJ1-1, with D unclear. CDR1 SQVTM and CDR2 ANQGSEA come from the germline V gene. The V end was cut by 3 bases, the J end by 2 bases, with 10 bases between. CDR3 length equals 13 residues. CDR3 DNA sequence: TGCAGCGTTGAGGAGGCGGTTAACACTGAAGCTTTCTTT. Translation gives CSVEEAVNTEAFF.

This clone appeared once. Different DNA sequences within this sample yield the same CDR3. The V and J genes are TRBV7-2 and TRBJ2-1; 7 nucleotides align to TRBD1. Germline trimming cut 1 base from V and 3 bases from J; bases unmatched to any gene: 3. CDR3 length equals 15 residues. Germline loops: CDR1 SGHTA, CDR2 FQGNSA. CDR3 amino acids: CASSLGTGDYNEQFF. The CDR3 DNA reads as TGTGCCAGCAGCTTAGGGACAGGAGACTACAATGAGCAGTTCTTC.

The genes are TRBV19 and TRBJ2-2, with D perhaps TRBD1 (7 bases). The CDR3 loop spans 16 amino acids. Deletions cut 4 bases from V and 7 bases from J, with 19 bases between. Germline V gene data show CDR1 as LNHDA and CDR2 as SQIVND (reference sequence). CDR3 in amino acids: CASSRRDRPRGGELFF. The CDR3 DNA is TGTGCCAGTAGTAGGAGGGACAGACCGAGGGGCGGGGAGCTGTTTTTT.

This chain connects TRBV7-8 to TRBJ1-3; the D gene is possibly TRBD1 (5 bases). V gave up 1 base and J gave up 0 bases, with 7 bases separating them. The CDR3 has 15 amino acids. CDR1 and CDR2 (germline): SGHVS, FQNEAQ. The CDR3 nucleotides read TGTGCCAGCAGCTTAGGGGGCGGCTCTGGAAACACCATATATTTT. Translated, it gives CASSLGGGSGNTIYF. Full variable domain (remainder filled in from reference TRBV7-8 and TRBJ1-3): GAGVSQSPRYKVAKRGQDVALRCDPISGHVSLFWYQQALGQGPEFLTYFQNEAQLDKSGLPSDRFFAERPEGSVSTLKIQRTQQEDSAVYLCASSLGGGSGNTIYFGEGSWLTVV.

The genes are TRBV11-3 and TRBJ1-5; TRBD1 aligns across 9 bases. J gave up 5 bases and V 11 bases, and 19 bases lay outside the gene matches. The CDR3 is 17 residues long. The germline V gene encodes CDR1 SGHNT and CDR2 YENEEA. CDR3 amino acids: CAPPPGQGAKKHQPQHF. The CDR3 DNA follows: TGTGCCCCTCCTCCGGGACAGGGCGCAAAAAAACATCAGCCCCAGCATTTT.

The chain joins TRBV30 to TRBJ1-1, with a weak D call TRBD1 (5 bases). The CDR3 is 15 amino acids. V was pared by 0 bases and J by 4 bases, with 15 bases between. Per germline, CDR1 GTSNPN and CDR2 SVGIG (reference sequence). The CDR3 DNA reads as TGTGCCTGGAGTGTACCCAGGGTAAGGAGCACTGAAGCTTTCTTT. Its translation: CAWSVPRVRSTEAFF.

The chain combines TRBV6-1 with TRBJ2-2; 7 nucleotides line up with TRBD1. This CDR3 has 15 amino acids. The V gene's germline CDR1 is MNHNS and CDR2 SASEGT. Trimming removed 4 bases from V and 7 bases from J; junction bases left unmatched: 9. The CDR3 loop reads CASSGGRGLGGELFF. The CDR3 region has the DNA TGTGCCAGCAGTGGAGGAAGGGGGCTCGGCGGGGAGCTGTTTTTT.

This clone was counted a few times. This rearrangement joins TRBV5-1 to TRBJ1-6, with D perhaps matching TRBD1 (5 bases). The germline CDR1 and CDR2 sequences are SGHRS and YFSETQ. Deletions cut 4 bases from V and 7 bases from J, with 15 bases between. CDR3 length: 15 amino acids. In nucleotides, the CDR3 is TGCGCCAGCAGCCCTACCGGGACTCCCAATTCACCCCTCCACTTT. Translating gives CASSPTGTPNSPLHF.

This clone was recorded only once. The gene calls are TRBV7-6 and TRBJ2-6; TRBD2 agrees at 8 bases. The J segment lost 4 bases and the V segment lost 6 bases, leaving 5 bases of the junction unmatched. The CDR3 is 15 amino acids. Germline loops: CDR1 SGHVS, CDR2 FNYEAQ. CDR3 bases: TGTGCCAGCAGTCCGGGGGGGTCGGGGGCCAACGTCCTGACTTTC. Its translation is CASSPGGSGANVLTF.

This clone has just one count. The chain recombines TRBV19 with TRBJ1-3, with D hard to call. Per the germline V gene, CDR1 is LNHDA and CDR2 is SQIVND (reference sequence). The CDR3 loop spans 14 amino acids. V was clipped by 3 bases and J by 0 bases, with 6 bases between them. The CDR3 sequence is CASSILSSGNTIYF. The DNA for the CDR3 is TGTGCCAGTAGTATCCTTAGCTCTGGAAACACCATATATTTT.

The chain uses TRBV9 and TRBJ2-5, with 12 positions matching TRBD2. V shed 4 bases, J shed 5 bases, and the junction held 9 bases outside the gene matches. The germline V gene encodes CDR1 SGDLS and CDR2 YYNGEE. This CDR3 has 16 residues. The CDR3, as DNA: TGTGCCAGCAGCCCCCAACTAGCGGGGGGCCGGGAGACCCAGTACTTC. Protein sequence: CASSPQLAGGRETQYF.

The chain links TRBV4-3 to TRBJ2-5; maybe TRBD1 (6 bases). V gave up 0 bases and J gave up 2 bases, with 16 bases separating them. From germline, CDR1 is LGHNA and CDR2 YSLEER. CDR3 length: 17 residues. The CDR3 reads CASSQDTDSYLQETQYF. CDR3 DNA: TGCGCCAGCAGCCAAGATACGGACAGCTATCTACAAGAGACCCAGTACTTC.